This note documents a single T cell receptor (beta chain) sequence. This CDR3 spans 18 amino acids. V shed 5 bases and J 2 bases; nucleotides not matched to a gene: 9. Germline-derived CDR1 and CDR2 are MNHNY and SVGAGI (reference sequence). This entry comes from a study of T cells in Graves' hyperthyroidism and ophthalmopathy. At the level of the study: Blood from the periphery was taken at initial diagnosis, before any treatment.

Hyperthyroidism had been newly diagnosed in patients aged 18 to 65, and its duration was under 2 months. It was RNA transcripts that yielded the amplified TCR beta CDR3 regions. Primed by the HTBI set, a first-round RT-PCR was run on the TCR CDR3. TCRdb processed the multiplex PCR reads anew with MiXCR; each CDR3 protein has one entry. Here the sample spans 700,000 to 950,000 distinct CDR3 sequences, about a third being singletons. The chain is built from TRBV6-6 and TRBJ2-6, with 10 bases lining up with TRBD2. The sample was blood. This clonotype was sampled from a woman aged 40 to 50 with Graves' hyperthyroidism. CDR3 residues: CASSPPGLASPGANVLTF. CDR3 in DNA: TGTGCCAGCAGTCCCCCGGGACTAGCGTCACCTGGGGCCAACGTCCTGACTTTC.